The clone carrying this T cell receptor beta chain showed up just once. Its matching antigen is unknown. This entry comes from a study of OX40 agonist ivuxolimab in advanced cancers. Using immunoSEQ multiplex PCR, the repertoire was profiled, and TCRdb retains in-frame clones only, with some absent. The table has about 47,000 clones, 84% seen once. Whole-study findings and limits: Low clonal expansion, among the lowest seen, marked partial responders at 0.1-3.0 mg/kg.

Source: CD4+ or CD8+ T cells sorted from blood, taken in a trial of the OX40 agonist ivuxolimab. The receptor was isolated from an adult with an advanced solid tumor such as melanoma, head and neck, liver or kidney cancer.

The CDR3 loop is CAIRQGGTEAFF. The CDR3 bases are TGTGCCATCAGACAGGGAGGTACTGAAGCTTTCTTT. This chain uses TRBV10-3 with TRBJ1-1, with a tentative D call TRBD1 (6 bases). The CDR3 runs to 12 residues. V lost 6 bases and J lost 5, with 10 bases in between. The V gene's germline CDR1 is ENHRY and CDR2 SYGVKD.